This TCR delta chain derives from a study of gamma-delta T cells after stem cell transplantation. TCRdb redid the clone calls on the RT-PCR reads with CATT. The sample lists 1,400 or so delta-chain clones; less than 3% were seen once. This clone is large in the sample. At the DNA level, this CDR3 is encoded by other sequences in the same sample as well. The CDR3 covers 18 residues. Trimming removed 3 bases from V and 0 bases from J, with 20 bases in between. Germline CDR1 reads TSWWSYY; CDR2 reads QGS. This chain links TRDV1 with TRDJ1; TRDD3 is a possible D gene (5 bases). Sequencing was done on a sample of gamma-delta T cells. The origin of this receptor is a human donor. It is not recorded whose cells these are; they may come from a transplant donor. CDR3 sequence reads: CALGDSTKGGEYTDKLIF. The CDR3 nucleotides are TGTGCTCTTGGGGACAGTACCAAGGGCGGGGAGTACACCGATAAACTCATCTTT.